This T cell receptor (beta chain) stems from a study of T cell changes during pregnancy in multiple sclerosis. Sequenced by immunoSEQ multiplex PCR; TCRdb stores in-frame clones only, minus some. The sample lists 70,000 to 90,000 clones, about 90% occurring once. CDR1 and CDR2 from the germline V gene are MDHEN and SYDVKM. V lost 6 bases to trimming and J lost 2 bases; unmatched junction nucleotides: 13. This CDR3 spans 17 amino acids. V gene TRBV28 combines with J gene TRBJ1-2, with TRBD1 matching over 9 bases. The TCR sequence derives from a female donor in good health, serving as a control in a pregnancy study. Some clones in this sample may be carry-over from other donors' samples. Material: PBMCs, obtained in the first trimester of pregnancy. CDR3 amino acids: CASSLTGTGFYNYGYTF. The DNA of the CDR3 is TGTGCCAGCAGCCTCACCGGGACAGGGTTCTACAACTATGGCTACACCTTC.